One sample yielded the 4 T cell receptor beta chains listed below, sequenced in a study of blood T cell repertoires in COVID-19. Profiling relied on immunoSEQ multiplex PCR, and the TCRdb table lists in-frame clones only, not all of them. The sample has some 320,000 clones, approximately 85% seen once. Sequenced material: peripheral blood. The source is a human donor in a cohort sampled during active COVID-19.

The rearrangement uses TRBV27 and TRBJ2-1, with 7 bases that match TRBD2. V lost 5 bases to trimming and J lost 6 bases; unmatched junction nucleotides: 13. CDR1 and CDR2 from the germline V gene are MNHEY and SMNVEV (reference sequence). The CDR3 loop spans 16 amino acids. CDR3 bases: TGTGCCAGCAGTCGGGGGGATGCTGGGGGAGGCAATGAGCAGTTCTTC. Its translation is CASSRGDAGGGNEQFF.

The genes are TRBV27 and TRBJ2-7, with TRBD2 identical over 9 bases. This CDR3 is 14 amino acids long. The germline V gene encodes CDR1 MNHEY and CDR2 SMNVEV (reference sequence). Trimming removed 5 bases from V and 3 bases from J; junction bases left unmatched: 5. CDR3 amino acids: CASSPVSGGYEQYF. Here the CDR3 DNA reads TGTGCCAGCAGTCCCGTTAGCGGGGGCTACGAGCAGTACTTC.

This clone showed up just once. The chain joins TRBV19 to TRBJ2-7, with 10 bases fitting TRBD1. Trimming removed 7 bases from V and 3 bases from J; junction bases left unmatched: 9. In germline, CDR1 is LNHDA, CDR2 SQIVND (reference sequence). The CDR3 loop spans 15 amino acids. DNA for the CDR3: TGTGCCAGTACCCTGGGACAGGGGTTAAACTACGAGCAGTACTTC. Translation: CASTLGQGLNYEQYF.

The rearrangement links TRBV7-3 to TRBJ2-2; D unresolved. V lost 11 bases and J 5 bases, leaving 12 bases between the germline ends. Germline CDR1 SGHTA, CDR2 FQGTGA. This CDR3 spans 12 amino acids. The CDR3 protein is CAATRVTGELFF. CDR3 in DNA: TGTGCCGCCACCCGGGTTACCGGGGAGCTGTTTTTT.